The next 31 T cell receptor beta chains were all read from a single sample in a study of regulatory T cells in long-lasting Graves disease. Indicated time point: newly diagnosed GD, antithyroid drugs for less than 3 months. With RNA extracted from PBMCs as input, the TCR library was made. In building TCR beta libraries, iRepertoire HTBI primers were used together with Arm-PCR of CDR3 regions. TCRdb called the multiplex PCR reads again in MiXCR, with one record for every CDR3 protein. Here the sample spans over 450,000 distinct CDR3 sequences, approximately 12% being singletons. The data also belong to a second study, concerning T cells in Graves' hyperthyroidism and ophthalmopathy.

The input for sequencing was peripheral blood mononuclear cells (PBMCs), taken at new diagnosis, from a patient treated with antithyroid drugs. Receptor source: a woman younger than 45 with Graves disease.

This clonotype was seen at least ten times. This chain uses TRBV2 with TRBJ2-5; 8 bases are a match to TRBD2. Trimming cost V 6 bases and J 7 bases; bases outside gene matches: 13. CDR1 and CDR2 from the germline V gene are SNHLY and FYNNEI. The CDR3 contains 15 residues. The CDR3 sequence: CASRSGSIAFGTQYF. DNA of the CDR3: TGTGCCAGCAGGAGCGGGAGTATCGCGTTCGGGACCCAGTACTTC.

This clonotype was observed at least ten times. This chain links TRBV12-3 or TRBV12-4 with TRBJ2-3; D ambiguous. The CDR3 runs 13 residues. V was shortened by 3 bases and J by 7 bases, with 11 bases between the two germline ends. Here the CDR3 DNA reads TGTGCCAGCAGTTTCCCCGGCCCTAATACGCAGTATTTT. This sequence encodes CASSFPGPNTQYF.

The V call is TRBV7-2, the J call TRBJ1-4; 8 bases are shared with TRBD1. The CDR3 consists of 15 residues. Germline lookup yields CDR1 SGHTA and CDR2 FQGNSA. Germline trimming cut 6 bases from V and 5 bases from J; bases unmatched to any gene: 8. CDR3 nucleotide sequence: TGTGCCAGCAGGGAACCGGGACAGGAGAATGAAAAACTGTTTTTT. Translated, it gives CASREPGQENEKLFF. Variable domain in full (rest from reference TRBV7-2 and TRBJ1-4): GAGVSQSPSNKVTEKGKDVELRCDPISGHTALYWYRQSLGQGLEFLIYFQGNSAPDKSGLPSDRFSAERTGGSVSTLTIQRTQQEDSAVYLCASREPGQENEKLFFGSGTQLSVL.

This clonotype was seen more than once but under ten times. J is TRBJ1-1 and V is TRBV29-1; no firm D call. The CDR3 spans 14 residues. Germline assignment: CDR1 SQVTM and CDR2 ANQGSEA. The ends were cut back, 3 bases at V and 1 base at J, with 12 bases in the middle. The CDR3 region is CSVEFFGRNTEAFF. In nucleotides, the CDR3 is TGCAGCGTTGAGTTTTTCGGGAGGAACACTGAAGCTTTCTTT.

This clonotype appeared many times. The V call is TRBV6-1, the J call TRBJ1-4; D unclear. The CDR3 sequence is 17 residues long. Trimming removed 0 bases at V and 8 bases at J, with 19 bases between. Germline V gene lookup returns CDR1 MNHNS and CDR2 SASEGT. The CDR3 nucleotides are TGTGCCAGCAGTGAAGCGCTTCGATGGCAACAGTACGAAAAACTGTTTTTT. Residues: CASSEALRWQQYEKLFF.

This clonotype was detected many times. The rearrangement links TRBV11-1 to TRBJ2-7; D not resolved. Germline CDR1 reads SGHAT; CDR2 reads FQDESV (reference sequence). There are 14 residues in the CDR3. V was trimmed by 1 base and J by 2 bases, leaving 9 bases between them. This CDR3 is CASSLVGPTYEQYF. The CDR3 bases are TGTGCCAGCAGCTTAGTTGGCCCAACCTACGAGCAGTACTTC.

This clonotype has a count of ten or more. The chain uses TRBV7-9 and TRBJ2-7, with D perhaps being TRBD1 or TRBD2 (6 bases each). Trimming shortened V by 5 bases and J by 2 bases, and 13 bases separated the two germline ends. CDR3 size: 14 residues. CDR1 is SEHNR and CDR2 is FQNEAQ in the germline V gene (reference sequence). CDR3 in DNA: TGTGCCAGCAGCGCGCAAGGGGGGACCTACGAGCAGTACTTC. Translated, it gives CASSAQGGTYEQYF.

This clonotype was seen repeatedly, ten times or more. The V call is TRBV7-2, the J call TRBJ2-1; 13 positions match TRBD2. V gave up 5 bases and J gave up 4 bases; unmatched junction bases: 5. Germline V lookup: CDR1 SGHTA, CDR2 FQGNSA. This CDR3 is 16 amino acids long. The CDR3 DNA reads TGTGCCAGCAGCGACCCGGGACTAGCGGGGTACAATGAGCAGTTCTTC. Its protein product is CASSDPGLAGYNEQFF.

This clonotype occurred many times. The V call is TRBV7-9, the J call TRBJ1-2; unclear D gene. CDR3 length equals 14 residues. V was shortened by 8 bases and J by 7 bases, with 20 bases between the two germline ends. CDR1 is SEHNR and CDR2 is FQNEAQ in the germline V gene (reference sequence). The chain's CDR3 is CASPVETIGGGYTF. The DNA of the CDR3 is TGTGCCAGCCCAGTCGAGACGATTGGCGGTGGCTACACCTTC.

This clonotype has ten or more counts. The chain combines TRBV2 with TRBJ2-5; TRBD2 matches 10 bases. The CDR3 covers 15 residues. Germline-derived CDR1 and CDR2 are SNHLY and FYNNEI. V lost 4 bases to trimming and J lost 5 bases; unmatched junction nucleotides: 7. The CDR3 nucleotides are TGTGCCAGCAGTGCGGCTAGCGGGAGCTGGGAGACCCAGTACTTC. Encoded protein: CASSAASGSWETQYF.

This clonotype has only a few counts. One base away lies a much larger clone, so this may be a sequencing read error. The V gene is TRBV7-2, the J gene TRBJ2-7; D not resolved. The CDR3 consists of 15 residues. The germline gives CDR1 SGHTA, CDR2 FQGNSA. CDR3 sequence (DNA): TGTGCCAGCAGCCTTGTCGCCAAACACTCCTACGATCAGTACTTC. It translates to CASSLVAKHSYDQYF.

This clonotype occurred many times. The chain has TRBV7-2 and TRBJ2-1; TRBD2 aligns across 9 bases. The CDR3 consists of 16 residues. After removal of 1 base from V and 8 bases from J, the junction contained 9 bases not matched to a gene. CDR1 is SGHTA, CDR2 FQGNSA, per germline. CDR3 bases: TGTGCCAGCAGCTTAGGGGGCGGGAGGGCCATAGATGAGCAGTTCTTC. It yields the protein CASSLGGGRAIDEQFF.

Ten or more counts support this clonotype. The chain is built from TRBV7-3 and TRBJ2-2; a possible D gene is TRBD2 (6 bases). Trimming stripped 5 bases from V and 4 bases from J, with 14 bases between. The CDR3 consists of 15 residues. CDR1 and CDR2 (germline): SGHTA, FQGTGA. The CDR3 DNA follows: TGTGCCAGCAGCGCACAAGGGGAGGCCACCGGGGAGCTGTTTTTT. Translation: CASSAQGEATGELFF.

The table lists this clonotype with a few counts. Sequence at one end of the junction differs from germline and may be a read error. This chain joins TRBV12-3 or TRBV12-4 and TRBJ2-1; 10 nucleotides align to TRBD2. This CDR3 spans 14 amino acids. This CDR3 is CASSYSGRARIHHF. CDR3 bases: TGTGCCAGCAGTTACAGCGGGAGGGCCCGAATCCATCACTTC.

This clonotype was found many times. The chain couples TRBV6-2 or TRBV6-3 to TRBJ2-1; possibly TRBD2 for D (5 bases). The CDR3 runs 16 residues. V was trimmed by 0 bases and J by 5 bases, leaving 14 bases between them. CDR1 and CDR2 from the germline V gene are MNHEY and SVGEGT. The CDR3 reads CASSYSGPGVNNEQFF. In nucleotides, the CDR3 is TGTGCCAGCAGTTACTCCGGCCCCGGGGTTAACAATGAGCAGTTCTTC.

There are many counts of this clonotype. The chain recombines TRBV7-9 with TRBJ2-2; 7 positions agree with TRBD2. Germline V gene lookup returns CDR1 SEHNR and CDR2 FQNEAQ (reference sequence). The CDR3 has 16 residues. The ends lost 5 bases at V and 1 base at J; junction bases unmatched: 7. The CDR3 protein is CASSPPSGLNTGELFF. For the CDR3, the DNA is TGTGCCAGCAGCCCCCCTAGCGGATTGAACACCGGGGAGCTGTTTTTT.

This clonotype was picked up many times. V and J are TRBV28 and TRBJ2-7; D is ambiguous. From germline, CDR1 is MDHEN and CDR2 SYDVKM. Trimming removed 7 bases from V and 3 bases from J, with 19 bases in between. The CDR3 has 15 residues. CDR3 in amino acids: CASTLSPGADYEQYF. In nucleotides, the CDR3 is TGTGCCAGCACCCTATCCCCAGGAGCCGACTACGAGCAGTACTTC.

This clonotype was observed at least ten times. The chain uses TRBV30 and TRBJ1-5; D uncertain. Trimming took 2 bases from V and 9 from J, leaving 14 bases between them. Per germline, CDR1 GTSNPN and CDR2 SVGIG (reference sequence). The CDR3 is 13 amino acids. The CDR3 coding sequence is TGTGCCTGGAGTTCTTCGGTCATCGGGCCCCAGCATTTT. Encoded protein: CAWSSSVIGPQHF.

This clonotype has ten or more counts. The chain carries TRBV15 and TRBJ1-6; 7 positions agree with TRBD1. CDR1 LNHNV and CDR2 YYDKDF come from the germline V gene (reference sequence). V shed 1 base, J shed 5 bases, and the junction held 5 bases outside the gene matches. The CDR3 consists of 16 residues. In nucleotides, the CDR3 is TGTGCCACCAGCAGAGTCGGGACAGCTAATAATTCACCCCTCCACTTT. Amino acid sequence: CATSRVGTANNSPLHF. Full variable domain (remainder filled in from reference TRBV15 and TRBJ1-6): DAMVIQNPRYQVTQFGKPVTLSCSQTLNHNVMYWYQQKSSQAPKLLFHYYDKDFNNEADTPDNFQSRRPNTSFCFLDIRSPGLGDTAMYLCATSRVGTANNSPLHFGNGTRLTVT.

The DNA for the CDR3 is TGCAGTGCTAGAGAAACAGGGGGGAACTATGAGCAGTTCTTC. It encodes CSARETGGNYEQFF. This chain links TRBV20-1 with TRBJ2-1; 8 nucleotides match TRBD1. This CDR3 spans 14 amino acids. The germline V gene has CDR1 DFQATT and CDR2 SNEGSKA (reference sequence). J lost 8 bases, V lost 0 bases, and 6 bases had no gene match.

CDR3 protein: CASSYRTGGPDHTQYF. The CDR3 DNA sequence: TGTGCCAGCAGTTACAGGACAGGGGGCCCGGATCATACGCAGTATTTT. The genes are TRBV6-9 and TRBJ2-3, with 11 bases lining up with TRBD1. The CDR3 contains 16 residues. Germline assignment: CDR1 MNHGY and CDR2 SVAAGI. V shed 3 bases and J 7 bases; nucleotides not matched to a gene: 9.

This chain uses TRBV29-1 with TRBJ2-7; perhaps D is TRBD1 or TRBD2 (5 bases each). CDR1 is SQVTM, CDR2 ANQGSEA, per germline. Trimming took 1 base from V and 7 from J, leaving 17 bases between them. This CDR3 contains 14 residues. CDR3 sequence: CSVEGRDPLGEQYF. The CDR3 nucleotides are TGCAGCGTTGAAGGCCGGGACCCCTTAGGGGAGCAGTACTTC.

This clonotype was seen at least ten times. The J gene is TRBJ1-4, the V gene TRBV28; 9 bases fit TRBD1. V trimming: 5 bases; J trimming: 8 bases; junction bases outside the gene matches: 6. The CDR3 has 14 residues. In germline, CDR1 is MDHEN, CDR2 SYDVKM. CDR3 nucleotides: TGTGCCAGCAGTAAACAGGGGGCTTTGGAAAAACTGTTTTTT. It yields the protein CASSKQGALEKLFF.

The sample holds many counts of this clonotype. The chain carries TRBV20-1 and TRBJ1-1; D remains unclear. Germline V gene sequence: CDR1 DFQATT, CDR2 SNEGSKA (reference sequence). The CDR3 totals 12 residues. V lost 0 bases and J lost 9, with 11 bases in between. CDR3: CSARDTPIQAFF. For the CDR3, the DNA is TGCAGTGCTAGAGACACACCCATACAAGCTTTCTTT.

This clonotype came up a few times. The chain's CDR3 is CASSKGTSGTSSYNEQFF. Here the CDR3 DNA reads TGTGCCAGCAGCAAAGGGACTAGCGGGACCAGCTCCTACAATGAGCAGTTCTTC. The chain combines TRBV7-9 with TRBJ2-1; TRBD2 matches 13 bases. The CDR3 has 18 amino acids. V lost 5 bases and J lost 0; bases outside the gene matches: 7. The V gene's germline CDR1 is SEHNR and CDR2 FQNEAQ (reference sequence).

The genes are TRBV5-1 and TRBJ2-3; 10 bases fit TRBD2. CDR3 length equals 17 residues. CDR1 and CDR2 from the germline V gene are SGHRS and YFSETQ. V was pared by 0 bases and J by 2 bases, with 6 bases of the junction left unmatched. The CDR3 nucleotides read TGCGCCAGCAGCTTGGGTATGACTAGCGGGCTCACAGATACGCAGTATTTT. It translates to CASSLGMTSGLTDTQYF. The complete variable domain, with remaining parts taken from reference TRBV5-1 and TRBJ2-3, reads KAGVTQTPRYLIKTRGQQVTLSCSPISGHRSVSWYQQTPGQGLQFLFEYFSETQRNKGNFPGRFSGRQFSNSRSEMNVSTLELGDSALYLCASSLGMTSGLTDTQYFGPGTRLTVL.

The chain joins TRBV20-1 to TRBJ2-5; 10 bases match TRBD2. V shed 2 bases, J shed 5 bases, and the junction held 8 bases outside the gene matches. The CDR3 consists of 15 residues. Looked up from germline, CDR1 is DFQATT and CDR2 is SNEGSKA (reference sequence). This CDR3 is CSARSLAGGAETQYF. DNA of the CDR3: TGCAGTGCTAGAAGTTTAGCGGGAGGAGCGGAGACCCAGTACTTC.

Points on this clonotype: The junction departs from the called germline gene at one end, perhaps through a read error. The gene calls are TRBV4-1 and TRBJ1-1; no firm D call. There are 16 residues in the CDR3. Germline CDR1 is MGHRA and CDR2 is YSYEKL. This chain's CDR3 is CASSQDRWRGNTEAFF. DNA of the CDR3: TGCGCCAGTAGCCAAGATAGGTGGCGAGGGAACACTGAAGCTTTCTTT.

The chain employs TRBV30 and TRBJ2-5; the match to TRBD2 covers 9 bases. Trimming took 3 bases from V and 4 from J; bases not matched to a gene: 0. The CDR3 loop spans 12 amino acids. The V gene's germline CDR1 is GTSNPN and CDR2 SVGIG (reference sequence). CDR3 nucleotides: TGTGCCTGGAGAGCGGGGGGAGAGACCCAGTACTTC. This gives the protein CAWRAGGETQYF.

In its sample, this clonotype was seen many times. CDR3 loop: CSATDQGAGRAFF. The CDR3 DNA follows: TGCAGTGCTACCGATCAGGGGGCGGGTAGAGCTTTCTTT. The rearrangement links TRBV20-1 to TRBJ1-1, with 8 bases aligning to TRBD1. The CDR3 has 13 amino acids. CDR1 is DFQATT, CDR2 SNEGSKA, per germline (reference sequence). V trimming: 4 bases; J trimming: 10 bases; junction bases outside the gene matches: 11.

This clonotype was observed many times. The chain uses TRBV7-9 and TRBJ2-7, with TRBD2 matching 13 bases. Germline assignment: CDR1 SEHNR and CDR2 FQNEAQ (reference sequence). V lost 1 base, J lost 5 bases, and 2 bases stayed unmatched. This CDR3 contains 15 residues. The CDR3 spells CASSLGTSGGHEQYF. CDR3 in DNA: TGTGCCAGCAGCTTAGGGACTAGCGGGGGACACGAGCAGTACTTC. The full variable domain, with the rest looked up from reference TRBV7-9 and TRBJ2-7, is DTGVSQNPRHKITKRGQNVTFRCDPISEHNRLYWYRQTLGQGPEFLTYFQNEAQLEKSRLLSDRFSAERPKGSFSTLEIQRTEQGDSAMYLCASSLGTSGGHEQYFGPGTRLTVT.